The 4 T cell receptor beta chains below come from one sample, sequenced in a study of graft-versus-host responses after intestinal transplantation. The method was immunoSEQ multiplex PCR; TCRdb's version includes in-frame clones alone and lacks a portion of them. The sample yields 45,000 or so clones, 91% seen once. The sequenced sample was PBMCs, obtained 524 days after transplant. Receptors originate from a human patient who received an intestinal transplant, so some T cells may come from the graft donor.

The chain is built from TRBV4-3 and TRBJ2-7, with 11 bases aligning to TRBD2. Looked up from germline, CDR1 is LGHNA and CDR2 is YSLEER. With 5 bases clipped from V and 2 bases from J, the junction kept 5 bases outside the gene matches. The length of the CDR3 is 15 residues. The CDR3 reads CASSWGTSGAYEQYF. CDR3 in DNA: TGCGCCAGCAGCTGGGGGACTAGCGGAGCCTACGAGCAGTACTTC.

The V gene is TRBV2, the J gene TRBJ2-1, with D possibly being TRBD1 (5 bases). Germline CDR1 is SNHLY and CDR2 is FYNNEI. Trimming shortened V by 3 bases and J by 10 bases, and 28 bases separated the two germline ends. This CDR3 spans 18 amino acids. This CDR3 reads CASSESPSKGSNFLEQFF. As DNA, the CDR3 is TGTGCCAGCAGTGAGTCCCCGTCGAAGGGGTCGAATTTTTTGGAGCAGTTCTTC. The full variable domain, completed using reference TRBV2 and TRBJ2-1, is EPEVTQTPSHQVTQMGQEVILRCVPISNHLYFYWYRQILGQKVEFLVSFYNNEISEKSEIFDDQFSVERPDGSNFTLKIRSTKLEDSAMYFCASSESPSKGSNFLEQFFGPGTRLTVL.

A few counts support this clone. The chain carries TRBV7-3 and TRBJ2-1; TRBD2 aligns across 7 bases. This CDR3 spans 15 amino acids. V was pared by 3 bases and J by 7 bases, with 9 bases of the junction left unmatched. Germline assignment: CDR1 SGHTA and CDR2 FQGTGA. This CDR3 is CASSFSSGAGNEQFF. For the CDR3, the DNA is TGTGCCAGCAGCTTTAGTAGCGGAGCGGGAAATGAGCAGTTCTTC. The whole variable domain, filled in from reference TRBV7-3 and TRBJ2-1, reads GAGVSQTPSNKVTEKGKYVELRCDPISGHTALYWYRQSLGQGPEFLIYFQGTGAADDSGLPNDRFFAVRPEGSVSTLKIQRTERGDSAVYLCASSFSSGAGNEQFFGPGTRLTVL.

This clone was seen only a few times. This chain uses TRBV7-9 with TRBJ1-5, with D possibly matching TRBD1 (5 bases). CDR1 is SEHNR and CDR2 is FQNEAQ in the germline V gene (reference sequence). CDR3 length: 15 amino acids. The ends were cut back, 5 bases at V and 1 base at J, with 12 bases in the middle. CDR3 in amino acids: CASSLGSGSNQPQHF. The CDR3 nucleotides are TGTGCCAGCAGCCTAGGCTCAGGGAGCAATCAGCCCCAGCATTTT.